Listed below are T cell receptor beta chains from one sample, sequenced in a study of blood T cell repertoires in COVID-19. The assay was immunoSEQ multiplex PCR, and TCRdb's table has in-frame clones only and misses some. The sample carries 650,000 to 800,000 clones, 75% to 90% recorded once. Sequencing was carried out using peripheral blood. The receptors originated from a woman under 30 with acute or convalescent COVID-19. CDR3s include the opening cysteine and the closing phenylalanine or tryptophan. The listing skips clone size in some rows; elsewhere it reads once, few, many or a size class.

v_call: TRBV29-1; clone_size: -; cdr3_aa: CSVLTGDYGYTF
v_call: TRBV6-5; clone_size: -; cdr3_aa: CASSYRYNYGYTF
v_call: TRBV6-6; clone_size: -; cdr3_aa: CASTPRGNTEAFF
v_call: TRBV6-2/TRBV6-3; clone_size: few; cdr3_aa: CASSYPAGVNQPQHF
v_call: TRBV29-1; clone_size: -; cdr3_aa: CSVIDRVGYNEQFF
v_call: TRBV28; clone_size: -; cdr3_aa: CASTPRGADTQYF
v_call: TRBV29-1; clone_size: -; cdr3_aa: CSVDEDREVRWTDTQYF
v_call: TRBV3-1/TRBV3-2; clone_size: -; cdr3_aa: CASSQAGAFIYYGYTF
v_call: TRBV5-1; clone_size: -; cdr3_aa: CASSLSGGRTGELFF
v_call: TRBV5-1; clone_size: -; cdr3_aa: CASSTNRAPNTEAFF
v_call: TRBV5-4; clone_size: -; cdr3_aa: CASSLDGVNTEAFF
v_call: TRBV23-1; clone_size: -; cdr3_aa: CASSQLLRINEKLFF
v_call: TRBV7-2; clone_size: -; cdr3_aa: CASSFQRASRLAGELFF
v_call: TRBV19; clone_size: -; cdr3_aa: CASSTLGTNQPQHF
v_call: TRBV7-9; clone_size: -; cdr3_aa: CASSLALARSYGYTF
v_call: TRBV27; clone_size: -; cdr3_aa: CASSFRGGESSGNTIYF
v_call: TRBV7-2; clone_size: -; cdr3_aa: CASSLDRAREKLFF
v_call: TRBV4-1; clone_size: -; cdr3_aa: CASSQGLAGIYEQYF
v_call: TRBV6-2/TRBV6-3; clone_size: -; cdr3_aa: CASSPWAASNQPQHF
v_call: TRBV7-3; clone_size: -; cdr3_aa: CASSSVAGVDTQYF
v_call: TRBV11-2; clone_size: -; cdr3_aa: CASSLRDRVGYGYTF
v_call: TRBV9; clone_size: -; cdr3_aa: CASSVEGGNQPQHF
v_call: TRBV5-1; clone_size: -; cdr3_aa: CASSSTDAGGNTIYF
v_call: TRBV4-3; clone_size: -; cdr3_aa: CASSQDPVAGGPNEQFF
v_call: TRBV28; clone_size: -; cdr3_aa: CASRFMHYPGYTF
v_call: TRBV11-2; clone_size: -; cdr3_aa: CASSLAGGEQFF
v_call: TRBV29-1; clone_size: -; cdr3_aa: CSVGEGPPLNYGYTF
v_call: TRBV4-2; clone_size: -; cdr3_aa: CASSPTTGRYTF
v_call: TRBV7-2; clone_size: -; cdr3_aa: CASSLVSAVAGGYEQFF
v_call: TRBV4-1; clone_size: -; cdr3_aa: CASSQGQGVGTGELFF
v_call: TRBV6-2/TRBV6-3; clone_size: -; cdr3_aa: CASSGTIHNEQFF
v_call: TRBV5-1; clone_size: -; cdr3_aa: CASSTGTSAQQETQYF
v_call: TRBV30; clone_size: -; cdr3_aa: CAWAGATEAFF
v_call: TRBV11-2; clone_size: -; cdr3_aa: CASSLVSSGGGGYTF
v_call: TRBV4-3; clone_size: -; cdr3_aa: CASSPGQGPAYEQYF
v_call: TRBV9; clone_size: -; cdr3_aa: CASSANREEGGEAFF
v_call: TRBV18; clone_size: -; cdr3_aa: CASSPDRTQPQHF
v_call: TRBV2; clone_size: -; cdr3_aa: CASSGAGNTEAFF
v_call: TRBV4-2; clone_size: -; cdr3_aa: CASSQDVTGAYEQYF
v_call: TRBV5-6; clone_size: -; cdr3_aa: CASSLGQGSFYGYTF
v_call: TRBV7-2; clone_size: -; cdr3_aa: CASSLLIDRRANYGYTF
v_call: TRBV4-1; clone_size: -; cdr3_aa: CASSQVPAGGAQTQYF
v_call: TRBV6-6; clone_size: -; cdr3_aa: CASSPRTSGGSDTGELFF
v_call: TRBV7-5; clone_size: -; cdr3_aa: CARSPPGQGWASNQPQHF
v_call: TRBV9; clone_size: -; cdr3_aa: CASSVEPAKSEAFF
v_call: TRBV5-1; clone_size: few; cdr3_aa: CASSLALDSDTEAFF
v_call: TRBV5-1; clone_size: -; cdr3_aa: CASSIVSQGASSPLHF
v_call: TRBV2; clone_size: -; cdr3_aa: CASNNDPGQGSGNTIYF
v_call: TRBV4-2; clone_size: -; cdr3_aa: CASSQVAGGVIYF
v_call: TRBV7-2; clone_size: -; cdr3_aa: CASSPLQGTLDEQFF
v_call: TRBV18; clone_size: -; cdr3_aa: CASSSGQGIEAFF
v_call: TRBV6-4; clone_size: once; cdr3_aa: CASSKDRESKGYTF
v_call: TRBV9; clone_size: -; cdr3_aa: CASSVATGPNYGYTF
v_call: TRBV5-1; clone_size: -; cdr3_aa: CASSLDRAGDEKLFF
v_call: TRBV27; clone_size: -; cdr3_aa: CASSPRAGPYGYTF